These 6 T cell receptor beta chains came from one sample sequenced in a study of cytomegalovirus exposure and HLA in healthy donors. Primers included in the PCR were 60 Vbeta and 13 Jbeta primers. Clones were sequenced by immunoSEQ multiplex PCR, and TCRdb holds only the in-frame ones, with some missing. Of 180,000 or so clones listed, roughly 60% are singletons. Sequencing used PBMCs. The receptors stem from a man in his forties or fifties in good health and CMV-seronegative.

V gene TRBV19 combines with J gene TRBJ2-1; unclear D gene. This CDR3 has 13 residues. Trimming pared 4 bases from V and 0 bases from J, leaving 4 bases between. In germline, CDR1 is LNHDA, CDR2 SQIVND (reference sequence). Here the CDR3 reads CASSTFSYNEQFF. As DNA, the CDR3 is TGTGCCAGTAGTACTTTCTCCTACAATGAGCAGTTCTTC. The full variable domain, in which reference TRBV19 and TRBJ2-1 provide the parts outside the CDR3, is DGGITQSPKYLFRKEGQNVTLSCEQNLNHDAMYWYRQDPGQGLRLIYYSQIVNDFQKGDIAEGYSVSREKKESFPLTVTSAQKNPTAFYLCASSTFSYNEQFFGPGTRLTVL.

The V gene is TRBV5-5, the J gene TRBJ2-7; no firm D call. The CDR3 covers 13 residues. V lost 1 base and J lost 5, with 10 bases in between. Germline lookup yields CDR1 SGHKS and CDR2 YYEKEE (reference sequence). This CDR3 reads CASSLPTMHEQYF. In DNA, the CDR3 is TGTGCCAGCAGCTTGCCGACAATGCACGAGCAGTACTTC.

In regard to this clone: An end of the junction differs from the germline gene, which may be a read error. The genes are TRBV7-9 and TRBJ2-3; maybe TRBD1 (5 bases). The CDR3 is made up of 13 amino acids. Germline loops: CDR1 SEHNR, CDR2 FQNEAQ (reference sequence). The CDR3 loop reads CSSSTRGTDTQYF. Here the CDR3 DNA reads TGTTCCAGCAGCACCAGGGGCACAGATACGCAGTATTTT.

The rearrangement joins TRBV29-1 to TRBJ2-4; D call uncertain. The length of the CDR3 is 13 residues. Deletions cut 6 bases from V and 0 bases from J, with 9 bases between. Germline values: CDR1 SQVTM, CDR2 ANQGSEA. The CDR3 coding sequence is TGCAGCGTGTGGCTGCTAGCCAAAAACATTCAGTACTTC. Encoded protein: CSVWLLAKNIQYF.

J is TRBJ1-2 and V is TRBV6-4; TRBD1 is a possible D gene (5 bases). Trimming removed 0 bases at V and 4 bases at J, with 18 bases between. The CDR3 runs 17 residues. Germline V gene lookup returns CDR1 MRHNA and CDR2 SNTAGT. This CDR3 is CASSDSRNWGRGYGYTF. DNA of the CDR3: TGTGCCAGCAGTGACTCGAGAAATTGGGGGAGGGGCTATGGCTACACCTTC.

V gene TRBV7-2 combines with J gene TRBJ1-4; D call uncertain. V shed 5 bases and J shed 7 bases, with 17 bases lying between them. CDR1 and CDR2 (germline): SGHTA, FQGNSA. CDR3 length: 15 residues. CDR3 nucleotides: TGTGCCAGCAGCCCCCGCGGCCCCTCCGGTGAAAAACTGTTTTTT. It specifies CASSPRGPSGEKLFF.